This T cell receptor (beta chain) was captured by sequencing in a study of Graves' ophthalmopathy and Graves' hyperthyroidism. Overall study: Hyperthyroidism was classified as stable if no ophthalmopathy occurred within 18 months of follow-up. Study-level results: Blood was where most expanded thyroid clonotypes above 0.001 frequency also turned up. Using a 13-signature model, the authors split ophthalmopathy from stable hyperthyroidism, with under 90% sensitivity and approximately 81% specificity. The model predicted ophthalmopathy progression with roughly 70% sensitivity and around 72% specificity.

The junction had 1 base not matched to a gene; V was cut back by 0 bases and J by 8 bases. The CDR3 consists of 12 residues. The germline V gene has CDR1 SGHRS and CDR2 YFSETQ. Amplification of the TCR beta CDR3 regions used RNA transcripts (as template). HTBI primers served in a first-round RT-PCR, which a second-round multiplex PCR followed. TCRdb re-derived calls from the multiplex PCR reads in MiXCR, one entry per CDR3 protein. Found here are approximately 540,000 distinct CDR3 sequences, less than 45% of them singletons; the top ten hold 3.5% to 5%. This clonotype came up many times. Its antigen is not identified.

This TCR was sampled from an adult man with Graves' hyperthyroidism. Sample: peripheral blood or thyroid tissue (not recorded which). This chain uses TRBV5-1 with TRBJ1-1; 7 bases agree with TRBD1. In DNA, the CDR3 is TGCGCCAGCAGCTTGGGGGGACAGGAAGCTTTCTTT. It specifies CASSLGGQEAFF.